One T cell receptor beta chain is described in this entry. The antigen is unknown. The sample is drawn from a study of CD8 T cells in ankylosing spondylitis. The V segment lost 6 bases and the J segment 2 bases; nucleotides outside the gene matches: 6. Looked up from germline, CDR1 is SGHTA and CDR2 is FQGNSA. The length of the CDR3 is 16 residues. The study, taken as a whole, reports: Seemingly characteristic of ankylosing spondylitis blood was a TCR beta motif consisting of about 8 highly homologous variants. Researchers report that disease-linked clones proved CD8+ and relatively rare in peripheral blood.

Construction of TCR beta libraries was performed using quantitative 5'-RACE with molecular barcodes. TCRdb re-analysed the 5' RACE reads in MiXCR, keeping a single row per CDR3 protein. There are approximately 540,000 distinct CDR3 sequences in the sample; 12% occur only once, and 6.5% to 7% lies in the top ten. Sequencing was performed on blood, either unsorted or a sorted T cell fraction (not recorded which). This clonotype was obtained from a male donor with ankylosing spondylitis. The gene calls are TRBV7-2 and TRBJ2-1; 11 nucleotides line up with TRBD2. CDR3 bases: TGTGCCAGCAGTACTAGCGGGAGTCACCCCTACAATGAGCAGTTCTTC. Its translation is CASSTSGSHPYNEQFF. The full variable domain, its missing parts supplied by reference TRBV7-2 and TRBJ2-1, is GAGVSQSPSNKVTEKGKDVELRCDPISGHTALYWYRQSLGQGLEFLIYFQGNSAPDKSGLPSDRFSAERTGGSVSTLTIQRTQQEDSAVYLCASSTSGSHPYNEQFFGPGTRLTVL.